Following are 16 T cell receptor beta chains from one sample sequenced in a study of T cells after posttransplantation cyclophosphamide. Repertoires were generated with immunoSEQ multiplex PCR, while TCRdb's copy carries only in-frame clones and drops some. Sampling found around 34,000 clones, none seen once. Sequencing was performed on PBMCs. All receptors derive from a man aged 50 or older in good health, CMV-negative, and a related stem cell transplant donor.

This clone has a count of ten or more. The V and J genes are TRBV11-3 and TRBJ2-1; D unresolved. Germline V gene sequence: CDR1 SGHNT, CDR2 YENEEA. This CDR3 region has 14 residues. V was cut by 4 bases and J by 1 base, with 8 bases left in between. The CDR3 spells CASSSLGSYNEQFF. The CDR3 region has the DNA TGTGCCAGCAGCTCCCTCGGTTCCTACAATGAGCAGTTCTTC.

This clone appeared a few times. Here the CDR3 DNA reads TGTGCCAGTAGTATAGACACGGACAGGTCCGACTACGAGCAGTACTTC. This codes for CASSIDTDRSDYEQYF. The V gene is TRBV19, the J gene TRBJ2-7, with 7 bases fitting TRBD1. The CDR3 runs to 16 residues. The V gene end was trimmed by 0 bases and the J gene end by 3 bases; junction bases not matched to a gene: 8. CDR1 is LNHDA and CDR2 is SQIVND in the germline V gene (reference sequence).

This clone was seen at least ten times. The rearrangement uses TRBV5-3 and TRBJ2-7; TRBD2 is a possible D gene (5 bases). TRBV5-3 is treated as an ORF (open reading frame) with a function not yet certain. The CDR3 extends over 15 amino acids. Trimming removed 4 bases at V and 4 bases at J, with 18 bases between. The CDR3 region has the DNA TGTGCCAGAAGCCCCCGCGGCGGGCGAAGGTACGAGCAGTACTTC. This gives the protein CARSPRGGRRYEQYF.

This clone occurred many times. The CDR3 here is CASSDGQGYEQYF. In DNA form, the CDR3 reads TGTGCCAGCAGCGACGGACAGGGGTACGAGCAGTACTTC. The V gene is TRBV7-6, the J gene TRBJ2-7; TRBD1 agrees at 9 bases. Germline-derived CDR1 and CDR2 are SGHVS and FNYEAQ. Trimming cost V 5 bases and J 4 bases; bases outside gene matches: 3. The CDR3 covers 13 residues.

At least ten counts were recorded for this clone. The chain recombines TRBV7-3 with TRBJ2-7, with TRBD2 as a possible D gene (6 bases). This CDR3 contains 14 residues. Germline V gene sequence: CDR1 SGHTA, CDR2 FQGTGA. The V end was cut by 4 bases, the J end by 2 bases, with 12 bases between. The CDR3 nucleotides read TGTGCCAGCAGCTCACTAGCTGAACCCTACGAGCAGTACTTC. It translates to CASSSLAEPYEQYF.

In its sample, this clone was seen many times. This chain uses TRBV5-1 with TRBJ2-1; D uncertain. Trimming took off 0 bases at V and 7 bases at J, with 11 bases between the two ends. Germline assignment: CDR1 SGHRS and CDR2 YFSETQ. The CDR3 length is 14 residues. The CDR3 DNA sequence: TGCGCCAGCAGCTTGGCTATATGGGCGAATGAGCAGTTCTTC. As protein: CASSLAIWANEQFF.

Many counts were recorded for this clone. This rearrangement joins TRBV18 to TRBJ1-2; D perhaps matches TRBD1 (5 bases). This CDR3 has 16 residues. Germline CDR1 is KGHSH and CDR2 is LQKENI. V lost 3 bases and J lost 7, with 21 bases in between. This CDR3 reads CASSPVVHEMTVGYTF. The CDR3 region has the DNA TGTGCCAGCTCACCGGTAGTTCACGAGATGACAGTTGGCTACACCTTC.

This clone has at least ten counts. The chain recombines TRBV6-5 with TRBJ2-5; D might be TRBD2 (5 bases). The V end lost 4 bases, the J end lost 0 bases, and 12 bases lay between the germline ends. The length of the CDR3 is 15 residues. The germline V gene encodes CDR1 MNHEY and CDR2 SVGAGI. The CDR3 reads CASSLGYGDQETQYF. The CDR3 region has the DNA TGTGCCAGCAGTTTGGGATACGGGGACCAAGAGACCCAGTACTTC.

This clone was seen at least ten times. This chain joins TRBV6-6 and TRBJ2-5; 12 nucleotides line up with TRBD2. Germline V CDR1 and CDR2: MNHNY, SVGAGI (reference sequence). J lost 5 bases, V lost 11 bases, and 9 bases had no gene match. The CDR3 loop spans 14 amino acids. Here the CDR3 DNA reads TGTGCCGTCCAACTAGCGGGAGGTTTGGAGACCCAGTACTTC. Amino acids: CAVQLAGGLETQYF.

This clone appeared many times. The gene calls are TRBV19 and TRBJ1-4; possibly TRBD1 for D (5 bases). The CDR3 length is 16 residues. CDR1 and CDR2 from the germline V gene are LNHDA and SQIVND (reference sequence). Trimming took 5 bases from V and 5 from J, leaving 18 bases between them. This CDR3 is CASSPRWQGPNEKLFF. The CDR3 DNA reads TGTGCCAGTAGTCCACGATGGCAGGGTCCCAATGAAAAACTGTTTTTT.

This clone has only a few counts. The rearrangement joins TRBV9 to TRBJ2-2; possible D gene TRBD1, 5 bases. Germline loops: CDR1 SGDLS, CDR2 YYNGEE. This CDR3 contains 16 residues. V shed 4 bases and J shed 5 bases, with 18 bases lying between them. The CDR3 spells CASSPRRSGPTGELFF. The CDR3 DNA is TGTGCCAGCAGCCCTCGGCGGTCAGGGCCTACCGGGGAGCTGTTTTTT.

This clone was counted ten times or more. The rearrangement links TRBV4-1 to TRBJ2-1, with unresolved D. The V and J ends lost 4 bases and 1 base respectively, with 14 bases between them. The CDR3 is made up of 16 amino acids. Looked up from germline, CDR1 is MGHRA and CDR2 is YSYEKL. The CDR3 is CASSPRGRSSYNEQFF. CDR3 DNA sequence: TGCGCCAGCAGCCCCCGAGGCCGGAGTTCCTACAATGAGCAGTTCTTC.

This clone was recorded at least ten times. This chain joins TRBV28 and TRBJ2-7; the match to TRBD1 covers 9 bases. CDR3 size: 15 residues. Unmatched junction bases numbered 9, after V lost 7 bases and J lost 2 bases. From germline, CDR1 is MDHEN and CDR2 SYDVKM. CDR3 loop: CASTNPGTGTYEQYF. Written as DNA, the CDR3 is TGTGCCAGCACCAACCCCGGGACAGGGACCTACGAGCAGTACTTC.

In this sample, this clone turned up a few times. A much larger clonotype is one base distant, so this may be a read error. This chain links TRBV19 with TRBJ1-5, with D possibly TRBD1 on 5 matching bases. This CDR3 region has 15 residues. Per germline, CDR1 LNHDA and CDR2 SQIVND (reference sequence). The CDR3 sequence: CASSPGLYSNRPQHF. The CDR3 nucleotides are TGTGCCAGTAGCCCAGGGCTGTATAGCAATCGGCCCCAGCATTTT.

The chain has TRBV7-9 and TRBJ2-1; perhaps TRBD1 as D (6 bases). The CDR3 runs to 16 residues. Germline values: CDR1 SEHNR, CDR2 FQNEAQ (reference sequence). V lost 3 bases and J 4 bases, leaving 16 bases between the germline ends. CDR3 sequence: CASSFPFRQAYNEQFF. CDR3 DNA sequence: TGTGCCAGCAGCTTCCCCTTTAGACAGGCTTACAATGAGCAGTTCTTC.

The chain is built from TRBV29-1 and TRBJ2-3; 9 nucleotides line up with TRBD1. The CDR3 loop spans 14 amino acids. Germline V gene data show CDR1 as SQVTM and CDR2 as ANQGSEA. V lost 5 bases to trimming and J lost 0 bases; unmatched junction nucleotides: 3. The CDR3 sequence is CSVQDRGSTDTQYF. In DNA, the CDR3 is TGCAGCGTTCAGGACAGGGGTAGCACAGATACGCAGTATTTT.